These 13 T cell receptor beta chains were sequenced from one sample in a study of OX40 agonist ivuxolimab in advanced cancers. TCRdb's table, derived via immunoSEQ multiplex PCR, lists solely in-frame clones and lacks some. The table includes some 100,000 clones, under 90% detected once. The sample in question was CD4+ or CD8+ T cells sorted from blood, obtained in a trial of the OX40 agonist ivuxolimab. These TCRs come from an adult with an advanced solid tumor such as melanoma, head and neck, liver or kidney cancer.

The table lists this clone with a count of one. The chain joins TRBV10-3 to TRBJ2-3; unclear D gene. The CDR3 length is 13 residues. V lost 1 base, J lost 4 bases, and 6 bases lay in between. Germline V CDR1 and CDR2: ENHRY, SYGVKD. The CDR3 here is CAISEWVADTQYF. CDR3 bases: TGTGCCATCAGTGAGTGGGTGGCAGATACGCAGTATTTT.

The sample holds one count of this clone. The CDR3 sequence: CASSWHRVKEEKLFF. The CDR3 DNA reads as TGTGCCAGCAGCTGGCACAGGGTTAAGGAGGAAAAACTGTTTTTT. The V and J genes are TRBV12-1 and TRBJ1-4; TRBD1 reflects the table's D call only, with no check against the DNA. TRBV12-1 is reported as a pseudogene. This CDR3 region has 15 residues.

This sequence joins TRBV4-3 and TRBJ1-4; D not certain. V was shortened by 6 bases and J by 5 bases, with 10 bases between the two germline ends. The CDR3 consists of 13 residues. Per germline, CDR1 LGHNA and CDR2 YSLEER. The chain's CDR3 is CASSRTGNEKLFF. The CDR3 DNA reads TGCGCCAGCAGTCGGACGGGAAATGAAAAACTGTTTTTT.

Here the CDR3 DNA reads TGTGCCAGCAGCGAGACAGGGAGCACAGATACGCAGTATTTT. Translation: CASSETGSTDTQYF. The rearrangement joins TRBV7-6 to TRBJ2-3, with TRBD1 identical over 7 bases. The trim removed 5 bases at V and 0 bases at J, leaving 2 bases unmatched. The CDR3 is made up of 14 amino acids. Germline CDR1 is SGHVS and CDR2 is FNYEAQ.

The chain has TRBV4-2 and TRBJ2-1, with TRBD1 matching over 9 bases. After removal of 1 base from V and 2 bases from J, the junction contained 3 bases not matched to a gene. CDR3 length equals 16 residues. Germline CDR1 reads LGHNA; CDR2 reads YNFKEQ. The CDR3 region is CASSQVGQGPYNEQFF. The CDR3 DNA follows: TGTGCCAGCAGCCAAGTAGGACAGGGGCCCTACAATGAGCAGTTCTTC.

J is TRBJ2-1 and V is TRBV7-2; no reliable D call. Deletions cut 5 bases from V and 6 bases from J, with 5 bases between. Germline values: CDR1 SGHTA, CDR2 FQGNSA. This CDR3 contains 11 residues. The CDR3 here is CASSRSNEQFF. Here the CDR3 DNA reads TGTGCCAGCAGCCGGAGCAATGAGCAGTTCTTC.

The chain is built from TRBV6-5 and TRBJ2-3; D is ambiguous. V lost 0 bases and J lost 4, with 5 bases in between. The CDR3 is 13 residues long. Germline assignment: CDR1 MNHEY and CDR2 SVGAGI. As DNA, the CDR3 is TGTGCCAGCAGTTACTCGAGCGCAGATACGCAGTATTTT. This codes for CASSYSSADTQYF.

The rearrangement joins TRBV25-1 to TRBJ2-5; 10 nucleotides match TRBD2. This CDR3 region has 16 residues. CDR1 is MGHDK and CDR2 is SYGVNS in the germline V gene. Germline trimming cut 3 bases from V and 3 bases from J; bases unmatched to any gene: 7. In nucleotides, the CDR3 is TGTGCCAGCAGTGACCACACTAGCGGGGTAAAAGAGACCCAGTACTTC. Residues: CASSDHTSGVKETQYF.

The chain couples TRBV5-1 to TRBJ2-3; D gene uncertain. The CDR3 is 15 residues long. Trimming removed 0 bases from V and 0 bases from J, with 8 bases in between. Looked up from germline, CDR1 is SGHRS and CDR2 is YFSETQ. CDR3 protein: CASSLGLPSTDTQYF. The CDR3 DNA follows: TGCGCCAGCAGCTTGGGACTTCCTAGCACAGATACGCAGTATTTT.

The table lists this clone with a few counts. For the CDR3, the DNA is TGTGCCAGCAGCTCACCGTCGGGGACCCAGTACTTC. It codes for CASSSPSGTQYF. This chain links TRBV7-3 with TRBJ2-5; no clear D gene. Per the germline V gene, CDR1 is SGHTA and CDR2 is FQGTGA. CDR3 length: 12 amino acids. The germline V and J ends were trimmed by 4 bases and 7 bases, with 10 bases remaining between them.

V usage is TRBV19 and J usage is TRBJ1-5; 10 bases are a match to TRBD1. Looked up from germline, CDR1 is LNHDA and CDR2 is SQIVND (reference sequence). The CDR3 consists of 14 residues. With V trimmed by 7 bases and J by 6 bases, 6 bases remained unmatched. In DNA form, the CDR3 reads TGTGCCAGTACCGACAGGGGGCAGTTTCAGCCCCAGCATTTT. Residues: CASTDRGQFQPQHF.

This chain's CDR3 is CASSPGSGTGWSYEQYV. The CDR3 coding sequence is TGTGCCAGCAGCCCCGGAAGTGGGACAGGGTGGTCCTACGAGCAGTACGTC. J is TRBJ2-7 and V is TRBV5-6; 9 bases agree with TRBD1. The ends lost 4 bases at V and 1 base at J; junction bases unmatched: 12. The CDR3 has 17 residues. Germline V gene sequence: CDR1 SGHDT, CDR2 YYEEEE.

V and J are TRBV11-2 and TRBJ2-7; D uncertain. The CDR3 is 11 amino acids. Deletions cut 6 bases from V and 5 bases from J, with 8 bases between. Germline V gene sequence: CDR1 SGHAT, CDR2 FQNNGV. The chain's CDR3 is CASSRRHEQYF. The CDR3 DNA sequence: TGTGCCAGCAGTAGGCGCCACGAGCAGTACTTC. Full variable domain (outside the CDR3, taken from reference TRBV11-2 and TRBJ2-7): EAGVAQSPRYKIIEKRQSVAFWCNPISGHATLYWYQQILGQGPKLLIQFQNNGVVDDSQLPKDRFSAERLKGVDSTLKIQPAKLEDSAVYLCASSRRHEQYFGPGTRLTVT.